The clone carrying this T cell receptor (beta chain) was counted many times. Its specificity is unknown. These data belong to a study of human T cells and chemical hapten exposure. Study as a whole: The patients were mostly female; they had alopecia areata, totalis or universalis. Study results and caveats: Against controls, expanded TCRs gave rise to significantly more large CDR3 similarity clusters. After DPC sensitization, TCRs above 1 in 1000 frequency showed no change.

Individual cDNA molecules each carried unique molecular identifiers attached by the library. TCRdb ran MiXCR on the RACE reads and lists one entry per CDR3 protein. The sample has 330,000 or so distinct CDR3 sequences, about 6% seen once; the top ten hold about 6%. Regarding time point: patch test 2, 6 weeks after DPC sensitization. Treatment here: therapeutic diphenylcyclopropenone sensitization with weekly scalp DPC. V lost 7 bases, J lost 0 bases, and 15 bases stayed unmatched. Germline assignment: CDR1 LNHDA and CDR2 SQIVND (reference sequence). The CDR3 is made up of 19 amino acids. The origin of this receptor is a woman between 18 and 29 years old with alopecia areata. Some clones in this sample may be carry-over from other donors' samples. The source was whole blood, collected in connection with sensitization to the hapten diphenylcyclopropenone (DPC). This chain uses TRBV19 with TRBJ1-2; 12 bases are shared with TRBD1. The CDR3 bases are TGTGCCAGTAAGGTGGGGACAGGGGGCGCCGGGGAAGCTAACTATGGCTACACCTTC. Protein: CASKVGTGGAGEANYGYTF.